This TCR delta chain appears in the sequencing data of a study of gamma-delta T cells after stem cell transplantation (dated by TCRdb to about 2016). Trimming removed 1 base from V and 0 bases from J; the gene matches leave 14 bases unexplained. From the cysteine up to the phenylalanine, the CDR3 has a length of 19 residues. The read is trimmed to its CDR3 DNA, 57 bases read in frame from base 1. CDR1 and CDR2 (GEAIGNYY, EKD) derive from the germline V gene. The library came from RT-PCR. The sequencer listed for this sample is Illumina MiSeq. Public reads were reanalyzed in TCRdb with CATT, and rows carrying the same DNA were merged afterwards. This sample lists around 1,400 delta-chain clones; 9% to 12% were detected once. The ten largest clones take up almost 65% of the sample. By sample share, this clone is medium-sized (0.01 to 0.1%). Which antigen it targets is not known. Nothing much larger sits one base from this clone, and base qualities are not available.

The material sequenced was gamma-delta T cells. The chain uses TRDV2 and TRDJ1; TRDD3 matches 9 bases in the middle. The TCR originated in a human donor. It is not recorded whose cells these are; they may come from a transplant donor. The CDR3 region reads CACDTLTGGVPSYTDKLIF. The nucleotide sequence reads as follows: TGTGCCTGTGACACACTAACTGGGGGAGTTCCATCGTACACCGATAAACTCATCTTT.